This entry lists 6 T cell receptor beta chains sequenced from one sample in a study of OX40 agonist ivuxolimab in advanced cancers. Sequencing used immunoSEQ multiplex PCR; TCRdb keeps in-frame clones, though not all of them. The profile covers tens of thousands of clones, with approximately 90% appearing a single time and about 12% taken by the ten largest. Sequences were derived from CD4+ or CD8+ T cells sorted from blood, sampled in a trial of the OX40 agonist ivuxolimab. The receptors come from an adult with an advanced solid tumor such as melanoma, head and neck, liver or kidney cancer.

About this clone: The sample holds other DNA sequences that translate to the same CDR3. DNA for the CDR3: TGTGCCAGCAGCTTAGGTCGCAATGAGCAGTTCTTC. The encoded protein is CASSLGRNEQFF. The rearrangement links TRBV7-9 to TRBJ2-1; the D is unclear. Per germline, CDR1 SEHNR and CDR2 FQNEAQ (reference sequence). The CDR3 contains 12 residues. V lost 1 base to trimming and J lost 6 bases, with 4 bases between them.

This clone was counted between two and nine times. This sequence joins TRBV14 and TRBJ2-1; D gene unclear. V was trimmed by 1 base and J by 10 bases, leaving 17 bases between them. In germline, CDR1 is SGHDN, CDR2 FVKESK. The CDR3 covers 15 residues. DNA for the CDR3: TGTGCCAGCAGCCAAGGACGGGCGAGGTATGAAGAGCAGTTCTTC. It translates to CASSQGRARYEEQFF.

The gene calls are TRBV27 and TRBJ2-7, with TRBD2 identical over 11 bases. Germline loops: CDR1 MNHEY, CDR2 SMNVEV (reference sequence). The CDR3 contains 15 residues. The ends lost 2 bases at V and 3 bases at J; junction bases unmatched: 3. The CDR3 loop reads CASSLGTSGRYEQYF. The DNA of the CDR3 is TGTGCCAGCAGTTTAGGGACTAGCGGCCGCTACGAGCAGTACTTC.

V is TRBV2 and J is TRBJ2-7; D remains unclear. Germline lookup yields CDR1 SNHLY and CDR2 FYNNEI. The CDR3 sequence is 15 residues long. The V and J ends lost 8 bases and 6 bases respectively, with 23 bases between them. CDR3 residues: CASFGSLDHRGEQYF. DNA of the CDR3: TGTGCCAGCTTTGGGTCTTTGGACCATCGTGGCGAGCAGTACTTC.

V is TRBV28 and J is TRBJ2-1, with 8 bases lining up with TRBD2. The CDR3 has 14 residues. The junction had 6 bases not matched to a gene; V was cut back by 4 bases and J by 7 bases. CDR1 MDHEN and CDR2 SYDVKM come from the germline V gene. The CDR3 is CASSSLAGLNEQFF. As DNA, the CDR3 is TGTGCCAGCAGTTCTTTAGCGGGGCTAAATGAGCAGTTCTTC.

The chain links TRBV6-5 to TRBJ1-5; D possibly corresponds to TRBD1 (6 bases). Between the trimmed V and J ends, which lost 5 bases and 6 bases, there was a span of 11 bases. From germline, CDR1 is MNHEY and CDR2 SVGAGI. CDR3 length: 13 amino acids. The CDR3 loop reads CASSLTGFQPQHF. The CDR3 coding sequence is TGTGCCAGCAGTCTTACAGGGTTTCAGCCCCAGCATTTT.